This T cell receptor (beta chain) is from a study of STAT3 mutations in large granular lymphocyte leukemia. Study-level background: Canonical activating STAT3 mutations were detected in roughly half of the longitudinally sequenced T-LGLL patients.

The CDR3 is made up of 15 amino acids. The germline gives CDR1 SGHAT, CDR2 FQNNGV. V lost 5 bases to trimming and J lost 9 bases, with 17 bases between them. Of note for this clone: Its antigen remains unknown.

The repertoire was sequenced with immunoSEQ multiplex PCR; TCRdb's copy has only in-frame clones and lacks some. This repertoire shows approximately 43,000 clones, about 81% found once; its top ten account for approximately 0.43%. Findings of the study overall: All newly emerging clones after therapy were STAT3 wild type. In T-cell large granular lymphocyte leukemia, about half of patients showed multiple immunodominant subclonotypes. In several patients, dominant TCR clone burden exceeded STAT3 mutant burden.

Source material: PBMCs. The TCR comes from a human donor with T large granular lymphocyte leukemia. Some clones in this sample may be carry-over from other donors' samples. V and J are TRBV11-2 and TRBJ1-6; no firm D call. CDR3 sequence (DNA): TGTGCCAGCAGCCCTTCCGGAGCCGCCGGTTCACCCCTCCACTTT. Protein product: CASSPSGAAGSPLHF.